A selection of T cell receptor beta chains follows, all from one sample in a study of Ad26.COV2.S vaccination and SARS-CoV-2 variants. Data came from immunoSEQ multiplex PCR; TCRdb stores just in-frame clones and leaves some out. In the table there are 440,000 or so clones, around 91% of which are singletons. The sample in question was peripheral blood, obtained in a trial of Ad26.COV2.S vaccine versus placebo. The receptors were gathered from a person between 18 and 60 years old who received the Ad26.COV2.S COVID-19 vaccine or a placebo. The CDR3 runs from the conserved cysteine through the conserved F or W. A D gene is named only where the DNA matches it firmly. Not every row has a clone size; where given, it reads once, few, many or a size class.

CDR3aa,CDR3nt,d_gene,len,v_gene,j_gene,abundance
CASSRTPQETQYF,TGTGCCAGCAGTAGGACACCTCAAGAGACCCAGTACTTC,-,13,TRBV12-3/TRBV12-4,TRBJ2-5,once
CASIPSGSVGEQYF,TGTGCCAGCATTCCTAGCGGGAGTGTTGGGGAGCAGTACTTC,TRBD2,14,TRBV11-2,TRBJ2-7,-
CAISEYLADEQFF,TGTGCCATCAGTGAGTATTTAGCGGATGAGCAGTTCTTC,-,13,TRBV10-3,TRBJ2-1,-
CASSFLAGANTGELFF,TGTGCCAGTAGTTTCCTCGCAGGGGCGAACACCGGGGAGCTGTTTTTT,-,16,TRBV19,TRBJ2-2,-
CASSLAAGPNYGYTF,TGTGCCAGCAGCTTAGCGGCAGGACCGAACTATGGCTACACCTTC,-,15,TRBV7-9,TRBJ1-2,-
CASSQDRAGIGEQFF,TGTGCCAGCAGCCAAGATCGGGCAGGTATTGGTGAGCAGTTCTTC,-,15,TRBV4-2,TRBJ2-1,-
CASSLSPGQPYEQYF,TGTGCCAGCAGTTTATCTCCGGGACAGCCCTACGAGCAGTACTTC,TRBD1,15,TRBV27,TRBJ2-7,-
CASSPSGIGYEQYF,TGTGCCAGCAGCCCTAGCGGGATCGGCTACGAGCAGTACTTC,TRBD2,14,TRBV9,TRBJ2-7,few
CASSLHPSASGRYEQFF,TGTGCCAGCAGCCTACACCCCTCGGCTAGCGGGAGGTATGAGCAGTTCTTC,TRBD2,17,TRBV7-3,TRBJ2-1,-
CASSYRANEKLFF,TGTGCCAGCAGTTATCGGGCGAATGAAAAACTGTTTTTT,-,13,TRBV6-6,TRBJ1-4,-
CASSPSQVSGNTIYF,TGTGCCAGCTCACCATCACAGGTCTCTGGAAACACCATATATTTT,-,15,TRBV18,TRBJ1-3,-
CASSLGTGNNEQFF,TGCGCCAGCAGCTTAGGGACAGGAAACAATGAGCAGTTCTTC,TRBD1,14,TRBV5-1,TRBJ2-1,-
CASSFGQSSYEQYF,TGCGCCAGCAGCTTCGGCCAAAGCTCCTACGAGCAGTACTTC,-,14,TRBV5-1,TRBJ2-7,-
CASSQGTSGPYEQYF,TGTGCCAGCAGCCAAGGGACTAGCGGACCCTACGAGCAGTACTTC,TRBD2,15,TRBV14,TRBJ2-7,once
CASSSRRGAEKLFF,TGTGCCAGCAGTTCGAGGAGGGGTGCTGAAAAACTGTTTTTT,-,14,TRBV28,TRBJ1-4,-
CASSPARPVNSPLHF,TGTGCCAGCAGCCCCGCTCGACCGGTTAATTCACCCCTCCACTTT,-,15,TRBV11-2,TRBJ1-6,-
CASSQGQGAIGELFF,TGCGCCAGCAGCCAAGGACAGGGGGCTATCGGGGAGCTGTTTTTT,TRBD1,15,TRBV5-1,TRBJ2-2,-
CASSSGLPTDTQYF,TGTGCCAGCAGCTCAGGACTACCCACAGATACGCAGTATTTT,-,14,TRBV7-3,TRBJ2-3,-